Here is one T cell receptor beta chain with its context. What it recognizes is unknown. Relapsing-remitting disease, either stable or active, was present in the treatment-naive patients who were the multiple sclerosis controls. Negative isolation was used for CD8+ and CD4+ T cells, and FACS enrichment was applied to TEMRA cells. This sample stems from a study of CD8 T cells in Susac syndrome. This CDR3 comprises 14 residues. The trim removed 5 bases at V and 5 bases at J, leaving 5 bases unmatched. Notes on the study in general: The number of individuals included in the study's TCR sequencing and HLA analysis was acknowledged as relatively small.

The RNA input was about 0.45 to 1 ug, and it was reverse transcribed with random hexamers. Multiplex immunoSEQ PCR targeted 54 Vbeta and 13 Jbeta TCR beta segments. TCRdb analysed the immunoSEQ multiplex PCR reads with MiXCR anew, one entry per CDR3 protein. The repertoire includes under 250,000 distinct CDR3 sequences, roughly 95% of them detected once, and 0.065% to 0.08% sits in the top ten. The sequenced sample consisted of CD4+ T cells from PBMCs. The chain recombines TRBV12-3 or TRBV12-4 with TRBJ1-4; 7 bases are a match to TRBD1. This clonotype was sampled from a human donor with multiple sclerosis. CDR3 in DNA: TGTGCCAGCAGTCATAGCAGGGGGAATGAAAAACTGTTTTTT. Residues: CASSHSRGNEKLFF.